The 15 T cell receptor beta chains listed next were all sequenced from one sample in a study of cytomegalovirus exposure and HLA in healthy donors. PCR employed 60 Vbeta and 13 Jbeta primers. Clones were read by immunoSEQ multiplex PCR, and TCRdb kept only the in-frame ones, dropping some. Among under 150,000 clones listed, 81% were seen once. The source material was PBMCs. Receptors were obtained from a middle-aged woman in good health and CMV-seropositive.

V usage is TRBV2 and J usage is TRBJ1-1; D may be TRBD1 (5 bases). Germline loops: CDR1 SNHLY, CDR2 FYNNEI. V lost 5 bases to trimming and J lost 4 bases, with 26 bases between them. CDR3 length: 18 amino acids. The CDR3 DNA follows: TGTGCCAGCAGTCCTTCGCTCGCCTCGGTAGGGGAAGGCACTGAAGCTTTCTTT. Translated: CASSPSLASVGEGTEAFF.

The rearrangement links TRBV30 to TRBJ1-1, with 8 bases that match TRBD1. Germline values: CDR1 GTSNPN, CDR2 SVGIG (reference sequence). V lost 4 bases and J lost 6; bases outside the gene matches: 4. This CDR3 is built from 12 residues. CDR3 amino acids: CAWTTGASEAFF. CDR3 nucleotide sequence: TGTGCCTGGACGACAGGGGCCTCTGAAGCTTTCTTT.

The chain links TRBV18 to TRBJ1-5; 7 bases are shared with TRBD1. V lost 6 bases and J lost 0; bases outside the gene matches: 5. The CDR3 loop spans 15 amino acids. The V gene's germline CDR1 is KGHSH and CDR2 LQKENI. The CDR3 here is CASSRGQNSNQPQHF. The DNA of the CDR3 is TGTGCCAGCTCCCGGGGACAGAATAGCAATCAGCCCCAGCATTTT.

The rearrangement links TRBV7-3 to TRBJ2-1; the match to TRBD1 covers 8 bases. V lost 4 bases and J lost 3; bases outside the gene matches: 2. Germline CDR1 SGHTA, CDR2 FQGTGA. The CDR3 has 14 amino acids. CDR3 DNA sequence: TGTGCCAGCAGCTCGGGACAGGACTACAATGAGCAGTTCTTC. Translating it yields CASSSGQDYNEQFF.

Here the CDR3 DNA reads TGTGCCAGCAGTTCCGCGGACACTAACTATGGCTACACCTTC. Its translation is CASSSADTNYGYTF. The genes are TRBV27 and TRBJ1-2; D is perhaps TRBD1 (5 bases). This CDR3 is 14 amino acids long. Germline V gene sequence: CDR1 MNHEY, CDR2 SMNVEV (reference sequence). The V gene lost 4 bases and the J gene lost 0 bases, with 9 bases spanning the gap.

The J gene is TRBJ1-5, the V gene TRBV7-9, with D perhaps matching TRBD1 (5 bases). V shed 2 bases and J shed 3 bases, with 8 bases lying between them. The CDR3 is made up of 14 amino acids. Germline CDR1 is SEHNR and CDR2 is FQNEAQ (reference sequence). The CDR3 loop is CASSLKGDNQPQHF. CDR3 nucleotide sequence: TGTGCCAGCAGCTTAAAAGGGGACAATCAGCCCCAGCATTTT.

The chain employs TRBV19 and TRBJ1-5; no reliable D call. Germline CDR1 reads LNHDA; CDR2 reads SQIVND (reference sequence). Trimming removed 5 bases at V and 3 bases at J, with 8 bases between. There are 13 residues in the CDR3. The CDR3 here is CASSFGDNQPQHF. Here the CDR3 DNA reads TGTGCCAGTAGTTTCGGGGACAATCAGCCCCAGCATTTT. The full variable domain, its missing parts supplied by reference TRBV19 and TRBJ1-5, is DGGITQSPKYLFRKEGQNVTLSCEQNLNHDAMYWYRQDPGQGLRLIYYSQIVNDFQKGDIAEGYSVSREKKESFPLTVTSAQKNPTAFYLCASSFGDNQPQHFGDGTRLSIL.

V gene TRBV9 combines with J gene TRBJ1-6, with no clear D. Looked up from germline, CDR1 is SGDLS and CDR2 is YYNGEE. V gave up 0 bases and J gave up 4 bases, with 11 bases separating them. This CDR3 has 16 residues. The CDR3 DNA reads as TGTGCCAGCAGCGTAGGGGAGAGGAGTTATAATTCACCCCTCCACTTT. Translation gives CASSVGERSYNSPLHF.

This clone was detected once. V gene TRBV25-1 combines with J gene TRBJ2-3, with 10 bases fitting TRBD1. The germline V gene encodes CDR1 MGHDK and CDR2 SYGVNS. V was pared by 2 bases and J by 5 bases, with 7 bases of the junction left unmatched. The CDR3 sequence is 16 residues long. As DNA, the CDR3 is TGTGCCAGCAGTGAACACAAGACAGGGGGCGGAGATACGCAGTATTTT. This translates into CASSEHKTGGGDTQYF.

The chain employs TRBV7-9 and TRBJ2-3; perhaps TRBD1 as D (5 bases). Trimming shortened V by 5 bases and J by 6 bases, and 9 bases separated the two germline ends. Per germline, CDR1 SEHNR and CDR2 FQNEAQ (reference sequence). This CDR3 spans 12 amino acids. The CDR3 DNA reads TGTGCCAGCAGCCAAGGGGTGGATACGCAGTATTTT. Its protein product is CASSQGVDTQYF. Looking up the rest from reference TRBV7-9 and TRBJ2-3 gives the full variable domain: DTGVSQNPRHKITKRGQNVTFRCDPISEHNRLYWYRQTLGQGPEFLTYFQNEAQLEKSRLLSDRFSAERPKGSFSTLEIQRTEQGDSAMYLCASSQGVDTQYFGPGTRLTVL.

This clone was observed a few times. The chain couples TRBV30 to TRBJ2-5; D is unresolved. The CDR3 totals 16 residues. The germline CDR1 and CDR2 sequences are GTSNPN and SVGIG (reference sequence). V lost 0 bases and J lost 2, with 16 bases in between. The CDR3: CAWSVMRRSIQETQYF. The CDR3 DNA is TGTGCCTGGAGTGTAATGAGACGTAGCATACAAGAGACCCAGTACTTC.

The chain couples TRBV10-3 to TRBJ1-2, with D perhaps matching TRBD1 (5 bases). Trimming left V 2 bases short and J 5 bases short, with 9 bases between. This CDR3 has 13 amino acids. CDR1 is ENHRY and CDR2 is SYGVKD in the germline V gene. CDR3 in amino acids: CAISEQGEYGYTF. In DNA, the CDR3 is TGTGCCATCAGTGAGCAGGGCGAGTATGGCTACACCTTC.

The rearrangement uses TRBV7-6 and TRBJ2-3; 10 nucleotides match TRBD1. The trim removed 0 bases at V and 3 bases at J, leaving 3 bases unmatched. This CDR3 has 16 residues. The germline CDR1 and CDR2 sequences are SGHVS and FNYEAQ. CDR3 protein: CASSLARTGGTDTQYF. DNA for the CDR3: TGTGCCAGCAGCTTAGCCCGGACAGGGGGGACAGATACGCAGTATTTT. Variable domain in full (rest from reference TRBV7-6 and TRBJ2-3): GAGVSQSPRYKVTKRGQDVALRCDPISGHVSLYWYRQALGQGPEFLTYFNYEAQQDKSGLPNDRFSAERPEGSISTLTIQRTEQRDSAMYRCASSLARTGGTDTQYFGPGTRLTVL.

V and J are TRBV27 and TRBJ2-1; a weak D match, TRBD2 (6 bases). Germline CDR1 MNHEY, CDR2 SMNVEV (reference sequence). The ends were cut back, 4 bases at V and 5 bases at J, with 12 bases in the middle. The CDR3 is made up of 14 amino acids. The CDR3 nucleotides read TGTGCCAGCAGTTCGGGACTGGGGGACAATGAGCAGTTCTTC. It specifies CASSSGLGDNEQFF.

V usage is TRBV5-4 and J usage is TRBJ2-3, with 12 positions matching TRBD2. Germline values: CDR1 SGHNT, CDR2 YYREEE (reference sequence). Trimming removed 0 bases from V and 6 bases from J; junction bases left unmatched: 5. The CDR3 is 16 amino acids. The CDR3 loop is CASSLGTSGRSDTQYF. As DNA, the CDR3 is TGTGCCAGCAGCTTGGGAACTAGCGGGAGGAGTGATACGCAGTATTTT.